This T cell receptor beta chain was profiled in a study of blood T cells in healthy people across ages. The CDR3 is made up of 12 amino acids. J gave up 7 bases and V 8 bases, and 5 bases lay outside the gene matches. Per the germline V gene, CDR1 is SNHLY and CDR2 is FYNNEI. Ranging in age from roughly 6 to 90, the donors were healthy Caucasian individuals from Russia. Whenever a sample was processed, at least 6 million PBMCs were isolated. With a J-beta primer mix and a sample-barcoded 5' primer, a second PCR ran about 7 to 12 cycles. The template-switch adaptor was a 5' adaptor with 12 random nucleotides. It tagged each cDNA molecule. TCRdb re-derived calls from the 5' RACE reads in MiXCR, one entry per CDR3 protein. The sample has hundreds of thousands of distinct CDR3 sequences, 35% to 50% seen once; the top ten hold 25% to 35%. The table lists this clonotype with a few counts.

The specimen was blood. This receptor was taken from an elderly man in good health. This chain links TRBV2 with TRBJ2-1; 7 bases fit TRBD2. As DNA, the CDR3 is TGTGCCAGCCGTGGGGGAGGGAATGAGCAGTTCTTC. Protein product: CASRGGGNEQFF.